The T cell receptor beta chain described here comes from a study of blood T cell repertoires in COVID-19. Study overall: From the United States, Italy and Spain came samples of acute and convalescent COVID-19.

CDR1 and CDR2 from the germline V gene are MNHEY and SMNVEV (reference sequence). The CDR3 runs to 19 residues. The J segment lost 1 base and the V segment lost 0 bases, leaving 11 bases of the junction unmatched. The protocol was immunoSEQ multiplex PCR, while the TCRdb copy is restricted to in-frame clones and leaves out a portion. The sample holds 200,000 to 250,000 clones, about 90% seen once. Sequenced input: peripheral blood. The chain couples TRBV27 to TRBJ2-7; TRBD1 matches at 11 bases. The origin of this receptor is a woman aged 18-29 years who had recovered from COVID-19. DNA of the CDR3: TGTGCCAGCAGTTTATCCGGACAGGGGGCTCCTACTTTTTCCTACGAGCAGTACTTC. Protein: CASSLSGQGAPTFSYEQYF.